This T cell receptor (beta chain) was captured by sequencing in a study of blood T cell repertoires in COVID-19. At the level of the study: The analysed material was cDNA or gDNA that came from T cells, B-cell-depleted T cells, or PBMCs.

As originally analysed: Researchers report that nucleated cell counts were estimated from reference gene primer amplification. Clones were sequenced by immunoSEQ multiplex PCR, and TCRdb holds only the in-frame ones, with some missing. The V and J calls and the clone size are those of that table, but D and trimming were determined from the DNA. This repertoire shows a few hundred thousand clones, 75% to 90% found once; its top ten account for over 4.5%. Individuals drawn from approximately 26 US areas were roughly 18 to 95 years old. Recovery among Cohort 3 donors was established by two negative PCRs, clearance, or symptom resolution. Source material: PBMCs or T cells enriched from blood (not recorded which). The origin of this receptor is a woman in her 50s who had recovered from COVID-19.

In DNA form, the CDR3 reads TGTGCCAGCAGCTTAGGCCTCAGGGGGCAGGACACCGGGGAGCTGTTTTTT. Translating it yields CASSLGLRGQDTGELFF. J is TRBJ2-2 and V is TRBV13; 8 bases are a match to TRBD1. The CDR3 is 17 amino acids. The germline gives CDR1 PRHDT, CDR2 FYEKMQ (reference sequence). Trimming cost V 0 bases and J 3 bases; bases outside gene matches: 6. The entire variable domain, with the rest obtained from reference TRBV13 and TRBJ2-2, is as follows: AAGVIQSPRHLIKEKRETATLKCYPIPRHDTVYWYQQGPGQDPQFLISFYEKMQSDKGSIPDRFSAQQFSDYHSELNMSSLELGDSALYFCASSLGLRGQDTGELFFGEGSRLTVL.